These 24 T cell receptor beta chains originate from one sample sequenced in a study of preoperative IRX-2 immunotherapy in early breast cancer. The assay was immunoSEQ multiplex PCR, and TCRdb's table has in-frame clones only and misses some. The data contain around 95,000 clones, roughly 85% of them singletons. Sample treatment: preoperative locoregional IRX-2 cytokine immunotherapy. Sequences were derived from tumor tissue, sampled after IRX-2 immunotherapy. These receptors all come from a human donor with breast cancer.

As to this clone: At the DNA level, this CDR3 is encoded by other sequences in the same sample as well. V is TRBV19 and J is TRBJ1-1; TRBD1 might be the D (5 bases). The CDR3 spans 13 residues. The V gene's germline CDR1 is LNHDA and CDR2 SQIVND (reference sequence). Trimming cost V 3 bases and J 4 bases, with 9 bases left between them. The CDR3 DNA sequence: TGTGCCAGTAGTATTTCAGGGAGCACTGAAGCTTTCTTT. It encodes CASSISGSTEAFF. The full variable domain, rest sourced from reference TRBV19 and TRBJ1-1, is DGGITQSPKYLFRKEGQNVTLSCEQNLNHDAMYWYRQDPGQGLRLIYYSQIVNDFQKGDIAEGYSVSREKKESFPLTVTSAQKNPTAFYLCASSISGSTEAFFGQGTRLTVV.

V is TRBV6-4 and J is TRBJ2-1; possible D gene TRBD1, 6 bases. Germline-derived CDR1 and CDR2 are MRHNA and SNTAGT. V lost 3 bases, J lost 3 bases, and 9 bases lay in between. This CDR3 spans 14 amino acids. CDR3 DNA: TGTGCCAGCAGTGAAGCGACAGGCTACAATGAGCAGTTCTTC. Protein sequence: CASSEATGYNEQFF.

CDR3 protein: CASSLTGGATNEKLFF. DNA for the CDR3: TGTGCCAGCAGTCTAACCGGAGGGGCAACTAATGAAAAACTGTTTTTT. The genes are TRBV28 and TRBJ1-4; D possibly corresponds to TRBD1 (5 bases). CDR3 size: 16 residues. Per germline, CDR1 MDHEN and CDR2 SYDVKM. Trimming left V 5 bases short and J 0 bases short, with 13 bases between.

Only one count was recorded for this clone. The V call is TRBV11-3, the J call TRBJ2-7; 8 nucleotides line up with TRBD1. This CDR3 comprises 14 residues. CDR1 and CDR2 (germline): SGHNT, YENEEA. Trimming at V came to 4 bases and at J to 0 bases, leaving 2 bases not matched to a gene. The CDR3 DNA sequence: TGTGCCAGCAGCTCCACAGGGGGCTCCTACGAGCAGTACTTC. Translated: CASSSTGGSYEQYF.

The rearrangement links TRBV18 to TRBJ2-7, with a weak D call TRBD1 (6 bases). Looked up from germline, CDR1 is KGHSH and CDR2 is LQKENI. V dropped 2 bases and J dropped 1 base, with 15 bases sitting between them. This CDR3 contains 16 residues. The CDR3 bases are TGTGCCAGCTCACCAGGTTTAGCAGGGGTATCCTACGAGCAGTACTTC. The encoded protein is CASSPGLAGVSYEQYF.

The chain links TRBV6-8 to TRBJ2-3; the D gene is possibly TRBD1 (5 bases). The length of the CDR3 is 14 residues. CDR1 and CDR2 (germline): MNHGY, SAAAGT. Deletions cut 6 bases from V and 0 bases from J, with 10 bases between. CDR3 sequence reads: CASRHDSSTDTQYF. The CDR3 DNA is TGTGCCAGCAGACATGACAGTAGCACAGATACGCAGTATTTT.

The V and J genes are TRBV6-8 and TRBJ1-3; maybe TRBD1 (5 bases). Trimming took 10 bases from V and 0 from J, leaving 16 bases between them. The CDR3 loop spans 15 amino acids. Per the germline V gene, CDR1 is MNHGY and CDR2 is SAAAGT. The CDR3 DNA sequence: TGTGCCATCAGCCCAGGGACGTCCTCTGGAAACACCATATATTTT. This translates into CAISPGTSSGNTIYF.

This chain connects TRBV19 to TRBJ1-4; 8 nucleotides align to TRBD1. With 6 bases clipped from V and 4 bases from J, the junction kept 10 bases outside the gene matches. This CDR3 has 16 residues. Germline assignment: CDR1 LNHDA and CDR2 SQIVND (reference sequence). This chain's CDR3 is CASSLGTGRGNEKLFF. The CDR3 DNA follows: TGTGCCAGTAGCCTAGGGACAGGCCGAGGTAATGAAAAACTGTTTTTT. The full variable domain, with the rest looked up from reference TRBV19 and TRBJ1-4, is DGGITQSPKYLFRKEGQNVTLSCEQNLNHDAMYWYRQDPGQGLRLIYYSQIVNDFQKGDIAEGYSVSREKKESFPLTVTSAQKNPTAFYLCASSLGTGRGNEKLFFGSGTQLSVL.

This clone has only one observation. The J gene is TRBJ2-3, the V gene TRBV5-1, with D perhaps TRBD1 (5 bases). Per germline, CDR1 SGHRS and CDR2 YFSETQ. This CDR3 spans 14 amino acids. V gave up 0 bases and J gave up 1 base, with 6 bases separating them. CDR3 nucleotides: TGCGCCAGCAGCTTGGCCAGGGGCACAGATACGCAGTATTTT. It yields the protein CASSLARGTDTQYF.

The gene calls are TRBV6-8 and TRBJ2-3; 9 positions agree with TRBD1. Losses at the gene ends were 0 bases for V and 8 bases for J; bases not matched to a gene: 9. The germline V gene encodes CDR1 MNHGY and CDR2 SAAAGT. This CDR3 spans 16 amino acids. The CDR3 here is CASSYSSGTGYATQYF. The CDR3 nucleotides read TGTGCCAGCAGTTACTCCTCCGGGACAGGGTACGCTACGCAGTATTTT.

The V gene is TRBV19, the J gene TRBJ1-1; perhaps TRBD1 as D (6 bases). The CDR3 has 14 residues. Germline V gives CDR1 LNHDA, CDR2 SQIVND (reference sequence). V dropped 5 bases and J dropped 8 bases, with 18 bases sitting between them. Here the CDR3 DNA reads TGTGCCAGTAGTCTGGGTAATTATGGGACAGAAGCTTTCTTT. Translating it yields CASSLGNYGTEAFF.

The rearrangement joins TRBV4-1 to TRBJ2-7; tentative D call: TRBD1 (6 bases). The V gene lost 1 base and the J gene lost 3 bases, with 10 bases spanning the gap. Per the germline V gene, CDR1 is MGHRA and CDR2 is YSYEKL. This CDR3 is 14 amino acids long. CDR3 bases: TGCGCCAGCAGCCAAGCGGACAGAGACTACGAGCAGTACTTC. Translating it yields CASSQADRDYEQYF.

The chain is built from TRBV7-6 and TRBJ2-1, with 11 bases fitting TRBD2. V lost 5 bases, J lost 10 bases, and 10 bases stayed unmatched. The CDR3 runs 15 residues. Germline-derived CDR1 and CDR2 are SGHVS and FNYEAQ. CDR3 DNA sequence: TGTGCCAGCAGCGGCCGACTAGCGGGGCATCAAGAGCAGTTCTTC. This gives the protein CASSGRLAGHQEQFF.

The chain couples TRBV7-1 to TRBJ2-2; D is tentatively TRBD1 or TRBD2 (5 bases each). TRBV7-1 is classed as an ORF, of uncertain function. The CDR3 spans 15 residues. Trimming stripped 4 bases from V and 5 bases from J, with 14 bases between. CDR3 DNA: TGTGCCAGCAGCTTAGGGATAGGGGAGACCGGGGAGCTGTTTTTT. It codes for CASSLGIGETGELFF.

The rearrangement links TRBV6-8 to TRBJ1-1; D perhaps matches TRBD1 (5 bases). The length of the CDR3 is 13 residues. V lost 2 bases and J lost 3, with 7 bases in between. Germline V gene sequence: CDR1 MNHGY, CDR2 SAAAGT. CDR3 sequence: CASSYQGDTEAFF. CDR3 DNA: TGTGCCAGCAGTTACCAAGGGGACACTGAAGCTTTCTTT.

The V gene is TRBV5-1, the J gene TRBJ1-2, with unresolved D. Between the trimmed V and J ends, which lost 1 base and 9 bases, there was a span of 16 bases. This CDR3 contains 14 residues. Germline CDR1 and CDR2: SGHRS and YFSETQ. The CDR3 nucleotides are TGCGCCAGCAGCTTGAGTGTCGGGAGCTCGAGCTACACCTTC. This translates into CASSLSVGSSSYTF. The full variable domain, rest sourced from reference TRBV5-1 and TRBJ1-2, is KAGVTQTPRYLIKTRGQQVTLSCSPISGHRSVSWYQQTPGQGLQFLFEYFSETQRNKGNFPGRFSGRQFSNSRSEMNVSTLELGDSALYLCASSLSVGSSSYTFGSGTRLTVV.

The chain has TRBV9 and TRBJ1-1, with D maybe TRBD1 (6 bases). Germline lookup yields CDR1 SGDLS and CDR2 YYNGEE. The CDR3 extends over 14 amino acids. V gave up 5 bases and J gave up 1 base, with 12 bases separating them. Here the CDR3 DNA reads TGTGCCAGCAGGGTGGAAGGGGGGAACACTGAAGCTTTCTTT. This codes for CASRVEGGNTEAFF.

Only one count was recorded for this clone. This chain links TRBV19 with TRBJ1-2; 7 positions match TRBD1. The CDR3 extends over 13 amino acids. V lost 6 bases and J lost 2; bases outside the gene matches: 3. Germline assignment: CDR1 LNHDA and CDR2 SQIVND (reference sequence). As DNA, the CDR3 is TGTGCCAGTAGGACAGGGATCAACTATGGCTACACCTTC. Amino acid sequence: CASRTGINYGYTF. The full variable domain, completed using reference TRBV19 and TRBJ1-2, is DGGITQSPKYLFRKEGQNVTLSCEQNLNHDAMYWYRQDPGQGLRLIYYSQIVNDFQKGDIAEGYSVSREKKESFPLTVTSAQKNPTAFYLCASRTGINYGYTFGSGTRLTVV.

The chain carries TRBV10-3 and TRBJ2-7; the D gene is possibly TRBD2 (5 bases). Germline V gene lookup returns CDR1 ENHRY and CDR2 SYGVKD. The V and J ends lost 0 bases and 5 bases respectively, with 8 bases between them. CDR3 length: 13 residues. CDR3 residues: CAISESGVDEQYF. The CDR3 DNA reads as TGTGCCATCAGTGAGTCGGGAGTTGACGAGCAGTACTTC.

The genes are TRBV18 and TRBJ1-1; D not resolved. This CDR3 spans 13 amino acids. V lost 2 bases and J lost 1, with 5 bases in between. Germline V gene sequence: CDR1 KGHSH, CDR2 LQKENI. The CDR3 DNA sequence: TGTGCCAGCTCACCAGGGAGGAACACTGAAGCTTTCTTT. Encoded protein: CASSPGRNTEAFF.

The chain carries TRBV19 and TRBJ2-2; 7 positions match TRBD1. Germline V gene data show CDR1 as LNHDA and CDR2 as SQIVND (reference sequence). Trimming took 6 bases from V and 1 from J; bases not matched to a gene: 8. This CDR3 contains 16 residues. For the CDR3, the DNA is TGTGCCAGTAGGACAGGGCCCCCAAAGAACACCGGGGAGCTGTTTTTT. Encoded protein: CASRTGPPKNTGELFF. Full variable domain (outside the CDR3, taken from reference TRBV19 and TRBJ2-2): DGGITQSPKYLFRKEGQNVTLSCEQNLNHDAMYWYRQDPGQGLRLIYYSQIVNDFQKGDIAEGYSVSREKKESFPLTVTSAQKNPTAFYLCASRTGPPKNTGELFFGEGSRLTVL.

This chain links TRBV6-8 with TRBJ1-2; maybe TRBD1 (6 bases). This CDR3 contains 14 residues. V was trimmed by 6 bases and J by 4 bases, leaving 15 bases between them. The germline V gene has CDR1 MNHGY and CDR2 SAAAGT. For the CDR3, the DNA is TGTGCCAGCAGGGAAGGACAGAACCCCTATGGCTACACCTTC. Protein sequence: CASREGQNPYGYTF.

A few counts support this clone. The chain joins TRBV7-6 to TRBJ2-1; 7 nucleotides line up with TRBD1. V lost 3 bases to trimming and J lost 5 bases; unmatched junction nucleotides: 10. The CDR3 totals 16 residues. CDR1 is SGHVS and CDR2 is FNYEAQ in the germline V gene. For the CDR3, the DNA is TGTGCCAGCAGCTTTACAGGGGACGGGGTCCACAATGAGCAGTTCTTC. Its translation: CASSFTGDGVHNEQFF.

V and J are TRBV18 and TRBJ2-2; weak D call: TRBD2 (6 bases). The CDR3 runs 16 residues. V was trimmed by 2 bases and J by 4 bases, leaving 14 bases between them. From germline, CDR1 is KGHSH and CDR2 LQKENI. For the CDR3, the DNA is TGTGCCAGCTCACCATCATTGGCGGGGAGCACCGGGGAGCTGTTTTTT. It yields the protein CASSPSLAGSTGELFF.